This TCR beta chain was identified during a study of monozygotic twins with cystic fibrosis. Here immunoSEQ multiplex PCR was the method, and the copy in TCRdb shows in-frame clones only, minus some. The table has more than 15,000 clones, around 90% seen once. This CDR3 comprises 15 residues. From germline, CDR1 is LGHNT and CDR2 FRNRAP. V lost 1 base, J lost 5 bases, and 14 bases lay in between. This TCR was recovered from a girl aged 2 to 10 with cystic fibrosis. The sequenced sample was blood. The chain joins TRBV12-5 to TRBJ1-1; D may be TRBD1 (5 bases). In nucleotides, the CDR3 is TGTGCTAGTGGTTTGGACAGACCCCGGGGGACTGAAGCTTTCTTT. This codes for CASGLDRPRGTEAFF.